This entry concerns a single T cell receptor beta chain. This entry belongs to a study of shared clonotypes between healthy human individuals. Profiled with immunoSEQ multiplex PCR; TCRdb holds only in-frame clones, not every one. Of a few hundred thousand clones listed, about 65% are singletons. Looked up from germline, CDR1 is SGHRS and CDR2 is YFSETQ. The germline V and J ends were trimmed by 1 base and 3 bases, with 8 bases remaining between them. The CDR3 sequence is 15 residues long. What was sequenced was memory CD4+ T cells sorted from blood. Subset defined: CD45RA-negative fraction. This TCR was recovered from a young man in good health. The chain uses TRBV5-1 and TRBJ2-6; a possible D gene is TRBD2 (5 bases). The CDR3 DNA reads TGCGCCAGCAGCTTGTCCGGGGTTGGGGCCAACGTCCTGACTTTC. It encodes CASSLSGVGANVLTF.